A selection of T cell receptor beta chains follows, all from one sample in a study of blood T cell repertoires in COVID-19. The method was immunoSEQ multiplex PCR; TCRdb's version includes in-frame clones alone and lacks a portion of them. The profile covers about 180,000 clones, with 80% to 90% appearing a single time and approximately 2.1% taken by the ten largest. The sample comprised peripheral blood. All receptors derive from a man aged 18 to 29 who had recovered from COVID-19. Both conserved end residues are part of each CDR3. D genes are given only for firm matches. Expanded clones are given a class, and other clones once, few, many or no size at all.

>15|TRBV4-3|TRBJ2-1|NA|NA
TGCGCCAGCAGCCACGTTTCTAGCGCGTACAATGAGCAGTTCTTC
CASSHVSSAYNEQFF
>16|TRBV28|TRBJ1-1|NA|NA
TGTGCCAGCAGTTTCTCGGGGTTACTTGGGGGGACTGAAGCTTTCTTT
CASSFSGLLGGTEAFF
>14|TRBV2|TRBJ1-4|TRBD1|NA
TGTGCCAGCAGCTCGACAGGGTTTAATGAAAAACTGTTTTTT
CASSSTGFNEKLFF
>12|TRBV28|TRBJ2-5|NA|NA
TGTGCCAGCAGTTTATTTAGTATGGCCCAGTACTTC
CASSLFSMAQYF
>14|TRBV19|TRBJ1-3|NA|NA
TGTGCCAGTAGTCTTCGCGGGTCTAGAAACACCATATATTTT
CASSLRGSRNTIYF
>21|TRBV28|TRBJ2-3|TRBD2|few
TGTGCCAGCAGTACCCCGCCGGGACTAGCGGGAGGGCCTTCCGGCACAGATACGCAGTATTTT
CASSTPPGLAGGPSGTDTQYF
>14|TRBV2|TRBJ2-5|NA|NA
TGTGCCAGCAGTCGGGACATGGCAGGGGAGACCCAGTACTTC
CASSRDMAGETQYF
>16|TRBV4-1|TRBJ2-1|NA|NA
TGCGCCAGCAGCCAAGAGAGGGCTGCTGGCTACAATGAGCAGTTCTTC
CASSQERAAGYNEQFF
>17|TRBV19|TRBJ2-7|TRBD2|NA
TGTGCCAGTAGTATAGGTCGTCGAGCGGGGCTCTCCTACGAGCAGTACTTC
CASSIGRRAGLSYEQYF
>15|TRBV6-5|TRBJ2-7|NA|NA
TGTGCCAGCAGTTCCGGGACGCGGGGTTCTTACGAGCAGTACTTC
CASSSGTRGSYEQYF
>16|TRBV19|TRBJ2-1|NA|NA
TGTGCCAGTACTCTAGGAGGGGAGATAGTAGTCGGTGAGCAGTTCTTC
CASTLGGEIVVGEQFF
>15|TRBV28|TRBJ1-2|NA|NA
TGTGCCAGCAGAATTACAGAGCAAATGTCTTATGGCTACACCTTC
CASRITEQMSYGYTF
>12|TRBV6-5|TRBJ1-2|NA|NA
TGTGCCAGCAGATCCGGGGGACGAGGCTACACCTTC
CASRSGGRGYTF
>14|TRBV20-1|TRBJ1-4|NA|NA
TGCAGTGCTAGTCAGGCAGGCCTTAATGAAAAACTGTTTTTT
CSASQAGLNEKLFF
>16|TRBV18|TRBJ2-3|TRBD2|NA
TGTGCCAGCTCACCGGGACTAGCGGGAGGTCGAGATACGCAGTATTTT
CASSPGLAGGRDTQYF
>14|TRBV19|TRBJ1-2|NA|NA
TGTGCCAGTAGTACTCACAGGGACCCCTATGGCTACACCTTC
CASSTHRDPYGYTF
>13|TRBV2|TRBJ2-3|NA|NA
TGTGCCAGCATGAAGCGAAGCACAGATACGCAGTATTTT
CASMKRSTDTQYF
>15|TRBV6-5|TRBJ1-1|NA|NA
TGTGCCAGCAGTTACTCGAGTCAGGGTATGACTGAAGCTTTCTTT
CASSYSSQGMTEAFF
>13|TRBV6-5|TRBJ2-2|NA|NA
TGTGCCAGCAGTTACTCTTTAGCCGGGGAGCTGTTTTTT
CASSYSLAGELFF
>13|TRBV5-4|TRBJ2-3|NA|NA
TGTGCCAGCAGCGTCAGGGGACCAGATACGCAGTATTTT
CASSVRGPDTQYF
>15|TRBV6-1|TRBJ1-2|NA|once
TGTGCCAGCAGTGAACCCGGACACCGCTTCTCTGGCTACACCTTC
CASSEPGHRFSGYTF
>14|TRBV24-1|TRBJ1-1|NA|NA
TGTGCCACCAGTGAAGGCACTATGAACACTGAAGCTTTCTTT
CATSEGTMNTEAFF
>15|TRBV4-3|TRBJ2-7|NA|NA
TGCGCCAGCAGCCAAGAGGGGAGCGCCCACTACGAGCAGTACTTC
CASSQEGSAHYEQYF
>15|TRBV6-1|TRBJ2-7|TRBD1|NA
TGTGCCAGCAGTGAAGCTCCGGGACAGCCTTACGAGCAGTACTTC
CASSEAPGQPYEQYF
>19|TRBV12-2|TRBJ2-2|NA|NA
TGTGCAAGTCGCTTACCGGGACTAGCGGGAGGAGGGAAAACCGGGGAGCTGTTTTTT
CASRLPGLAGGGKTGELFF
>15|TRBV7-9|TRBJ1-1|TRBD1|NA
TGTGCCAGCAGCTTCTCTGGACAGGGGGAAGTTGAAGCTTTCTTT
CASSFSGQGEVEAFF